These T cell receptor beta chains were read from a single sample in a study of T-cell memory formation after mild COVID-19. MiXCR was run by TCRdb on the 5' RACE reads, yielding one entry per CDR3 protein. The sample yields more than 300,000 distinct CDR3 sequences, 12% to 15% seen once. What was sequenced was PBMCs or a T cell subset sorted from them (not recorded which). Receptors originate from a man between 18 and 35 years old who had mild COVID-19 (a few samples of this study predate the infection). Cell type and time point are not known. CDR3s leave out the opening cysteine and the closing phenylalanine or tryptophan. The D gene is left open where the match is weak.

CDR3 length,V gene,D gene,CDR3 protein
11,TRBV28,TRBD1,ASILGRGPEAF
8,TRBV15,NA,ATGNGEQF
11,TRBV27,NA,ASSLGYGYEQY
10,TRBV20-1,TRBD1,SADRGYYGYT
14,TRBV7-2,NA,ASSFLTAGSGNTIY
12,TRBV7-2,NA,ASSLTVSESSRY
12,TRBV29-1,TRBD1,SVARTGSQETQY
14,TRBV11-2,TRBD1,ASSWTTGGAYNEQF
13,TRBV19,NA,ASSREPQFSYEQY
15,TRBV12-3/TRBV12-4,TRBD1,ASSPITGTGGAETQY
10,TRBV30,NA,AWSGFRGMLF
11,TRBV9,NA,ASSGRRQHGYT
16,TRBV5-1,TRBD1,ASSSRTGKRYSNQPQH
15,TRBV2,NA,ASWGLASLRLGDTQC
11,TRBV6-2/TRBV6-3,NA,ASRAQNTGELF
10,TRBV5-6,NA,ASSRRWTEAF
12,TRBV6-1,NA,ASSEGAETGELF
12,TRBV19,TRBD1,ASSPGTELDTQY
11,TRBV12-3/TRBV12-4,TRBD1,ASSLDRDTEAF
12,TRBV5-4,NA,ASSPPTANTEAF
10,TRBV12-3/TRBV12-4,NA,ASNPGETEAF
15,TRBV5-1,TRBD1,ASSLGAGTGGTDTQY
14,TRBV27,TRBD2,ASSPQTSGIKETQY
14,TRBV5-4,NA,ASSGGLFRGATEAF
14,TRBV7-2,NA,ASSPVRPYSNYGYT
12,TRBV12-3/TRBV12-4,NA,ASSLFRVGNIQY
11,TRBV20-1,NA,SAVVGGRDTQY
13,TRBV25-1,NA,ASNPGGEGTGELF
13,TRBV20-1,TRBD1,SARETGGPFYEQY
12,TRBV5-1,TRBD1,ASSPGQGSGAIY
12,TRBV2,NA,ASSDLGWTGELF
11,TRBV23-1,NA,ASSLPTSYEQY
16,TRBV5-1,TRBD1,ASSSRDRGRVDADTQY
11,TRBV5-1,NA,ASSLGVSQPQH
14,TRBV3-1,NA,ASSQGTASGANVLT
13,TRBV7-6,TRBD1,ASSFGTGGNNEQF
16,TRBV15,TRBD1,ATSRGPGQGTSTYEQY
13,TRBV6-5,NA,ASSYLGIANEKLF
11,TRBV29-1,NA,SVDQQENYGYT
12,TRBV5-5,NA,ASSLPGGKETQY
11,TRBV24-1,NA,ATSTRVTDTQY
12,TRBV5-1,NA,ASSSTTEYYEQY
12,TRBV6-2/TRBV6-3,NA,ASSWGPKHSPLH
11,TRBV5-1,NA,ASRGTEADTQY
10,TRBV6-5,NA,ASSSSTDTQY
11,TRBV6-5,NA,ATQVQADGEQF
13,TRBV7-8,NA,ASRMVRSSYNEQF
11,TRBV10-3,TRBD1,AVDRGNTGELF
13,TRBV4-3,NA,ASSQNDRITDTQY
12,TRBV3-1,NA,ASSQGWTNYGYT
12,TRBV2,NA,ASIGGSYNSPLH
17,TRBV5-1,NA,ASSLDPAGGRGAGDTQY
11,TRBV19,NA,ASSESRAGELF
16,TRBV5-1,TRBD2,ASSPLVAGGQSYNEQF
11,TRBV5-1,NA,ASSLARNEKLF
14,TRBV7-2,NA,ASSPDGSAGANVLT
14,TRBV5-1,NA,ASSLAVRQGGNIQY
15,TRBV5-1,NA,ASSFWGLTGTYSPLH
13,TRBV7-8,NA,ASSQSRVVHNEQF
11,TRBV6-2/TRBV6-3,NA,ASSQDPYNEQF